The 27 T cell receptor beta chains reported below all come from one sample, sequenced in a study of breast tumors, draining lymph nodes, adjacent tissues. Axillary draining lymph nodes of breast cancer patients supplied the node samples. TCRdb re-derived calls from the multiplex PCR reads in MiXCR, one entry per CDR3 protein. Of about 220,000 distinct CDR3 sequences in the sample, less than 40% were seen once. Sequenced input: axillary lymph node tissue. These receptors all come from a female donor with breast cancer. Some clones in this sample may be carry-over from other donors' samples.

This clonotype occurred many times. This CDR3 reads CASSDREVYEQYF. In nucleotides, the CDR3 is TGTGCCAGCAGTGACCGGGAGGTCTACGAGCAGTACTTC. The chain carries TRBV2 and TRBJ2-7, with 7 nucleotides matching TRBD2. J gave up 3 bases and V 3 bases, and 2 bases lay outside the gene matches. Germline CDR1 SNHLY, CDR2 FYNNEI. There are 13 residues in the CDR3.

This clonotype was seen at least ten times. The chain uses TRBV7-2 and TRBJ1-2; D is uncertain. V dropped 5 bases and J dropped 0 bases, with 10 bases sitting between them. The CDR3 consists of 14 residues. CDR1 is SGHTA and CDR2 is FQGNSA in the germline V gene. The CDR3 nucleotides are TGTGCCAGCAGCCCTCCACTCCCTAACTATGGCTACACCTTC. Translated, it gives CASSPPLPNYGYTF.

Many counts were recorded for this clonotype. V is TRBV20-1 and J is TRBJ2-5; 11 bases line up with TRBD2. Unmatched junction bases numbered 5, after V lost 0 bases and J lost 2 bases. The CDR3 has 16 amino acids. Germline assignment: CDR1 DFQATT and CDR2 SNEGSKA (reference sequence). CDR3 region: CSARDFLAGGQETQYF. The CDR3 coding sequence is TGCAGTGCTAGAGATTTTCTAGCGGGGGGACAAGAGACCCAGTACTTC.

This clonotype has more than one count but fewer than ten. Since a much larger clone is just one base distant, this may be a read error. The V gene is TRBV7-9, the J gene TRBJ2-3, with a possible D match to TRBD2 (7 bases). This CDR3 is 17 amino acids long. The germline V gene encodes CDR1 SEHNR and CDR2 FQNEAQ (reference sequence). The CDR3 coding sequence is TGTGCCAGCAGCCCCATGAGCGGGACAAGGGGGGCAGATCCGCAGTATTTT. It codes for CASSPMSGTRGADPQYF. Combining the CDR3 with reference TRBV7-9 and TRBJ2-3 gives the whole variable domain DTGVSQNPRHKITKRGQNVTFRCDPISEHNRLYWYRQTLGQGPEFLTYFQNEAQLEKSRLLSDRFSAERPKGSFSTLEIQRTEQGDSAMYLCASSPMSGTRGADPQYFGPGTRLTVL.

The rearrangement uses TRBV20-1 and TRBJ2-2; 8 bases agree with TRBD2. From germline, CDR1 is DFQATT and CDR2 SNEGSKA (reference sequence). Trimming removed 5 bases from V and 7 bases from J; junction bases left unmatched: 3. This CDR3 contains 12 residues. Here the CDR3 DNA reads TGCAGTGCTTCCGGGACTAGCGGGGAGCTGTTTTTT. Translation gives CSASGTSGELFF.

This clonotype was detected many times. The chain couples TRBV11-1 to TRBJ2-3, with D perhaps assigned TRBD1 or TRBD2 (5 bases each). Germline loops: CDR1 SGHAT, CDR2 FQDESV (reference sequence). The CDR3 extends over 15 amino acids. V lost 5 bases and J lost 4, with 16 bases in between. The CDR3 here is CASSPGAGGADTQYF. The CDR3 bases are TGTGCCAGCAGCCCCGGAGCTGGGGGTGCAGATACGCAGTATTTT.

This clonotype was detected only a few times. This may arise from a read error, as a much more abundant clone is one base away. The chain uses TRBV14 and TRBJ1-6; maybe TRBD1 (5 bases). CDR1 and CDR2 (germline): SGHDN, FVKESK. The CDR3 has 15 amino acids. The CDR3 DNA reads TGTGCCAGCAGCCGTACAGGATACGGTAATTCACCCCCCCACTTT. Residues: CASSRTGYGNSPPHF.

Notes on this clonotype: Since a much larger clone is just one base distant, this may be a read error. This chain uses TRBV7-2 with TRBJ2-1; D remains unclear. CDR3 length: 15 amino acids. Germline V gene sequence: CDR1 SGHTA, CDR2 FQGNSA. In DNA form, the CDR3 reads TGTGCCAGCAACCTGGACGCCTTCTCCTACAATGAGCAGTCCTTC. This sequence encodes CASNLDAFSYNEQSF.

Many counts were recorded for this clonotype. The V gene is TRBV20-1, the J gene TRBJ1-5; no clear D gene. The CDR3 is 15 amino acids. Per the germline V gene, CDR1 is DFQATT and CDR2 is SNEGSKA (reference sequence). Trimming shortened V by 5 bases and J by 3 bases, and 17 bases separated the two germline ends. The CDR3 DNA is TGCAGTGCTTATAGTATTGCGGGGATCAATCAGCCCCAGCATTTT. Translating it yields CSAYSIAGINQPQHF.

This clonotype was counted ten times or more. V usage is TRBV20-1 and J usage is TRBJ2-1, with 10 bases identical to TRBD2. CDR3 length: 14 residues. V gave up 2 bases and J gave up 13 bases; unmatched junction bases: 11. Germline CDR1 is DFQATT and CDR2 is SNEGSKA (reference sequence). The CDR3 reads CSARFPGTSEFQFF. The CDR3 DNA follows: TGCAGTGCTAGATTTCCCGGGACTAGCGAATTCCAGTTCTTC.

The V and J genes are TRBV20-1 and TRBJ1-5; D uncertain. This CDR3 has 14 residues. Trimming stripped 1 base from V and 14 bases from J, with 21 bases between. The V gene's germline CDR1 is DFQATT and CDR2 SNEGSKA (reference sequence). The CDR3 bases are TGCAGTGCTAGAGGGTCGCCTAGCGCCGCCTACGAGCATTTT. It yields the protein CSARGSPSAAYEHF.

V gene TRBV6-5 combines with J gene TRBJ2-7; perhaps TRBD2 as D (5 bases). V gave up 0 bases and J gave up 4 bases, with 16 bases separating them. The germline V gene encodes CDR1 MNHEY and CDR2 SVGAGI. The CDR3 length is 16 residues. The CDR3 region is CASSYSRPGDGYEQYF. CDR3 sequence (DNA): TGTGCCAGCAGTTACTCCAGGCCCGGGGATGGGTACGAGCAGTACTTC.

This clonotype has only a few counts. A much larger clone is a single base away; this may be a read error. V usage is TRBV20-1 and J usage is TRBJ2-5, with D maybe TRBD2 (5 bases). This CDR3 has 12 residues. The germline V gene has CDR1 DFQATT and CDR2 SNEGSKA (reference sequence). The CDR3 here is CSARGTQETPYF. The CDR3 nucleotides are TGCAGTGCTAGAGGGACTCAGGAGACCCCGTACTTC.

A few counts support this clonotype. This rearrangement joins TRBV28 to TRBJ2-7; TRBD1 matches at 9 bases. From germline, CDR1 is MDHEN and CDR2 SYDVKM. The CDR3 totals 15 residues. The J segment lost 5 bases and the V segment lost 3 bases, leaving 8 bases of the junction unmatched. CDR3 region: CASSLTYRGRNEQYF. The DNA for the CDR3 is TGTGCCAGCAGTTTGACTTACAGGGGGCGAAACGAGCAGTACTTC.

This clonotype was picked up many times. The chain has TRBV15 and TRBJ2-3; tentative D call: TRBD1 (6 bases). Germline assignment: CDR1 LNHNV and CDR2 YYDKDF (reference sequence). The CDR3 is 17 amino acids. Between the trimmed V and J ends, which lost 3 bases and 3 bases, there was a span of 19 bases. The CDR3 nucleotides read TGTGCCACCAGCAGCCTAGGGGGTGAATTTGGAACAGATACGCAGTATTTT. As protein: CATSSLGGEFGTDTQYF.

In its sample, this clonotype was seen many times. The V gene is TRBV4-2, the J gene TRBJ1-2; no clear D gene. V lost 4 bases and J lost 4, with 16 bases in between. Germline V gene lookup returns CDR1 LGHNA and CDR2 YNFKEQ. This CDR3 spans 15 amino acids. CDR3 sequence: CASSPVDRVTYGYTF. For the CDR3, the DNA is TGTGCCAGCAGCCCGGTGGATAGGGTGACCTATGGCTACACCTTC.

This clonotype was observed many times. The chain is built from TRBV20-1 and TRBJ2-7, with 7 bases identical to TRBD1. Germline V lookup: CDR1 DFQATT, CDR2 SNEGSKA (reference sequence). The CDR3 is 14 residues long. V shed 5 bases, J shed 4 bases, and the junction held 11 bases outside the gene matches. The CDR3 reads CSAPKTGREYEQYF. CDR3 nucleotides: TGCAGTGCTCCTAAGACAGGGCGAGAATACGAGCAGTACTTC.

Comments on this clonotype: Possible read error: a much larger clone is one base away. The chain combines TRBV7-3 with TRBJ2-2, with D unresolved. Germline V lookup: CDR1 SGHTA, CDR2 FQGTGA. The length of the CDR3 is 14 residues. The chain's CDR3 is CAGSPNLNTGELFF. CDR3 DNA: TGTGCCGGCAGCCCGAACCTTAACACCGGGGAGCTGTTTTTT.

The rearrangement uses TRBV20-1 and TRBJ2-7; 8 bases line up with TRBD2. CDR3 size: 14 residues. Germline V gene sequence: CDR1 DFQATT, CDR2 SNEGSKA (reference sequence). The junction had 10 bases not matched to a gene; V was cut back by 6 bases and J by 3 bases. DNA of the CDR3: TGCAGTGCCAGTTGGGGCGGGGGGTACTACGAGCAGTACTTC. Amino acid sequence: CSASWGGGYYEQYF.

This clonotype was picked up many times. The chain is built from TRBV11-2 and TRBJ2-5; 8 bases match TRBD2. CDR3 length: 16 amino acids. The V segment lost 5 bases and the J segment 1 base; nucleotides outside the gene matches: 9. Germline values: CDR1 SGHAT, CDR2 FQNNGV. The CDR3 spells CASSPGLAPAQETQYF. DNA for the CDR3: TGTGCCAGCAGCCCTGGACTAGCCCCAGCCCAAGAGACCCAGTACTTC.

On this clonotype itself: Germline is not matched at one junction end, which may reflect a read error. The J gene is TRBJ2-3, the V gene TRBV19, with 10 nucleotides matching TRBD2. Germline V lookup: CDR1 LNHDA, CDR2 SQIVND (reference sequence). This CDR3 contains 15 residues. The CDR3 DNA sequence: TGTGCCGGTACCGGACTAGCGGCCGGCACAGATGCGCAGTATTTT. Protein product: CAGTGLAAGTDAQYF.

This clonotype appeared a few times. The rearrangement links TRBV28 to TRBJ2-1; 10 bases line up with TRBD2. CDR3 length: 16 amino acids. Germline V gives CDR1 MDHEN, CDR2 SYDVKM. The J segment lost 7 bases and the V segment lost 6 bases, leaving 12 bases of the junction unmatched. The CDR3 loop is CASRRPGLARINEQFF. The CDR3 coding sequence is TGTGCCAGCAGACGGCCGGGACTAGCGCGGATTAATGAGCAGTTCTTC. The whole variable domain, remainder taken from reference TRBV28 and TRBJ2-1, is DVKVTQSSRYLVKRTGEKVFLECVQDMDHENMFWYRQDPGLGLRLIYFSYDVKMKEKGDIPEGYSVSREKKERFSLILESASTNQTSMYLCASRRPGLARINEQFFGPGTRLTVL.

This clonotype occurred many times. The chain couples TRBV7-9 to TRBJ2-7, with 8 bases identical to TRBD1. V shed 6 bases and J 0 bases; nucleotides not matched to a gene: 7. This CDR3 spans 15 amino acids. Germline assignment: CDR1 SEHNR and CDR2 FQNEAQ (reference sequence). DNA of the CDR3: TGTGCCAGCAGGCCAGGGGGCTTCAGCTCCTACGAGCAGTACTTC. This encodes CASRPGGFSSYEQYF.

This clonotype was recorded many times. The CDR3 spells CASSLAQGLNYGYTF. In DNA form, the CDR3 reads TGCGCCAGCAGCTTGGCCCAGGGGCTTAACTATGGCTACACCTTC. The rearrangement uses TRBV5-1 and TRBJ1-2; tentative D call: TRBD1 (6 bases). This CDR3 contains 15 residues. CDR1 is SGHRS and CDR2 is YFSETQ in the germline V gene. Trimming took 0 bases from V and 1 from J, leaving 10 bases between them.

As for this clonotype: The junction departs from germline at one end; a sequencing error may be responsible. CDR3 loop: CAGSDGRQETQYF. The CDR3 region has the DNA TGTGCCGGCAGCGATGGGCGGCAAGAGACCCAGTACTTC. This chain uses TRBV3-1 with TRBJ2-5; D is undetermined. This CDR3 spans 13 amino acids. Germline values: CDR1 LGHDT, CDR2 YNNKEL (reference sequence).

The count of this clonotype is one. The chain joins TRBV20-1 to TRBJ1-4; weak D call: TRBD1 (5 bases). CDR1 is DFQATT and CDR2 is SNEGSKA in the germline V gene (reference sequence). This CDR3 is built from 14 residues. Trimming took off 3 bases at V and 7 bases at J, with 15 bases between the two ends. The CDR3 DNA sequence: TGCAGTGCTAGGTCGCGGGGGGGTACTGAAAAACTGTTTTTT. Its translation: CSARSRGGTEKLFF.

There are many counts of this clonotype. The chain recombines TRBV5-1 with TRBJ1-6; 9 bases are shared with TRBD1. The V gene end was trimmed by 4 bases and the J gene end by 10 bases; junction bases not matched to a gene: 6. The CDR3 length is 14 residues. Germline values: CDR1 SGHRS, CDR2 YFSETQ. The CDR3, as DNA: TGCGCCAGCAGCCTGGGACAGGGTAAATCACCCCTCCACTTT. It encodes CASSLGQGKSPLHF.